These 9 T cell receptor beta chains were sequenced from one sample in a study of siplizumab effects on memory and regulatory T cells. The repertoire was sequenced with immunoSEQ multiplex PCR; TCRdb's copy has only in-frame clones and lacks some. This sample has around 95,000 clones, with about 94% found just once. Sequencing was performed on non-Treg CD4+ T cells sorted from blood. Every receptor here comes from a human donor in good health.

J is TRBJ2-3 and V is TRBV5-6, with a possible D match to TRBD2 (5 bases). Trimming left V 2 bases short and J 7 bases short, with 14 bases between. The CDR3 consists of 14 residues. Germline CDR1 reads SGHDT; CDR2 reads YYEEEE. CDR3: CASSLRGISNTQYF. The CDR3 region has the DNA TGTGCCAGCAGCTTACGAGGGATTTCGAATACGCAGTATTTT.

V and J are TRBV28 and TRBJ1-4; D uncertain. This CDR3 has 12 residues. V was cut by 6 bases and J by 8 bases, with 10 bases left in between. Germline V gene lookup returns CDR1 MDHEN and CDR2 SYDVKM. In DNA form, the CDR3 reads TGTGCCAGCAGCTACCTCGGGGAAAAACTGTTTTTT. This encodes CASSYLGEKLFF.

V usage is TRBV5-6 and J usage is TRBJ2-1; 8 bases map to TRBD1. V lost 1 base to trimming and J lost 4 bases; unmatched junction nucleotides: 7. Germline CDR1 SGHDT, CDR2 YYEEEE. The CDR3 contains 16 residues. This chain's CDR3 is CASSLSLGQAYNEQFF. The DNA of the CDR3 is TGTGCCAGCAGCTTGTCGTTGGGACAGGCATACAATGAGCAGTTCTTC.

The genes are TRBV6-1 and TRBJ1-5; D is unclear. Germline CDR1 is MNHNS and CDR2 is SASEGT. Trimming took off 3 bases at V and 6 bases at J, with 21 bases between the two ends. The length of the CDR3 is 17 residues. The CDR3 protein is CASSESSPPGRSQPQHF. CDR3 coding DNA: TGTGCCAGCAGTGAGTCGTCTCCTCCGGGGAGAAGTCAGCCCCAGCATTTT.

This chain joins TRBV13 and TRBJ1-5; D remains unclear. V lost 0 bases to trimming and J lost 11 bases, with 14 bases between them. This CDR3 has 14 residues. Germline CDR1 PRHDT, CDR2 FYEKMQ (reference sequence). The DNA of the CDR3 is TGTGCCAGCAGCTTAGGCGGGGTGCAATCAGCCCAGCATTTT. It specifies CASSLGGVQSAQHF.

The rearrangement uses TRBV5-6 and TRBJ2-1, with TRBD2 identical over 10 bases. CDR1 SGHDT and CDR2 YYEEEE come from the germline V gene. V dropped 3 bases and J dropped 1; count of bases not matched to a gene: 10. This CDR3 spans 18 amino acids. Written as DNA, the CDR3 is TGTGCCAGCAGCTCCCGGAGCTTAGCGGGAGGATCCTACAATGAGCAGTTCTTC. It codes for CASSSRSLAGGSYNEQFF.

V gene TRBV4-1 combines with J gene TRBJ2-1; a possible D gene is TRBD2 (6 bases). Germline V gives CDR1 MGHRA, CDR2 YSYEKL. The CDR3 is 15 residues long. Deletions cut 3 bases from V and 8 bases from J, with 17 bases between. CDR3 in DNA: TGCGCCAGCAGCCAGCCTCTTTTTAGCGGCGATGAGCAGTTCTTC. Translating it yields CASSQPLFSGDEQFF.

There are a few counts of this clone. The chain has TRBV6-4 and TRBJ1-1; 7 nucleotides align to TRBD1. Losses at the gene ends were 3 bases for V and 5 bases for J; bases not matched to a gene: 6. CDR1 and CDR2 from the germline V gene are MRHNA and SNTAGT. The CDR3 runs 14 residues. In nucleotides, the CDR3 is TGTGCCAGCAGTGAGAGGCAGGGGGGGACTGAAGCTTTCTTT. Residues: CASSERQGGTEAFF.

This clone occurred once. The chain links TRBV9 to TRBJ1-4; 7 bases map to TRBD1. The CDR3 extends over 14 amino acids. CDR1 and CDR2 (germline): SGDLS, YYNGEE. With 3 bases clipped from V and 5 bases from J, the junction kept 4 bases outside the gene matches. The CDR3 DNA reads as TGTGCCAGCAGCGCTCGACAGGGCAATGAAAAACTGTTTTTT. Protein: CASSARQGNEKLFF.